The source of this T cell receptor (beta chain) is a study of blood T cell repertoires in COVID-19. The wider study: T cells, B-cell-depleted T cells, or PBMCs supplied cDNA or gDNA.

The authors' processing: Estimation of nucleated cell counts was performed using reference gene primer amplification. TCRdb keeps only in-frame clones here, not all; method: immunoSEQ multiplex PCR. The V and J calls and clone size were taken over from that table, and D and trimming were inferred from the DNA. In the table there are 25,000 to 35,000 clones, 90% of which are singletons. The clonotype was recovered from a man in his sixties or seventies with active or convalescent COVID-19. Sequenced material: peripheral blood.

The CDR3 DNA sequence: TGTGCCAGCAGGGGTGCCCGGGGGCAGCCCCAGCATTTT. Translated, it gives CASRGARGQPQHF. The chain combines TRBV6-5 with TRBJ1-5; a possible D gene is TRBD1 (5 bases). V was cut by 6 bases and J by 7 bases, with 13 bases left in between. This CDR3 region has 13 residues. Germline lookup yields CDR1 MNHEY and CDR2 SVGAGI.